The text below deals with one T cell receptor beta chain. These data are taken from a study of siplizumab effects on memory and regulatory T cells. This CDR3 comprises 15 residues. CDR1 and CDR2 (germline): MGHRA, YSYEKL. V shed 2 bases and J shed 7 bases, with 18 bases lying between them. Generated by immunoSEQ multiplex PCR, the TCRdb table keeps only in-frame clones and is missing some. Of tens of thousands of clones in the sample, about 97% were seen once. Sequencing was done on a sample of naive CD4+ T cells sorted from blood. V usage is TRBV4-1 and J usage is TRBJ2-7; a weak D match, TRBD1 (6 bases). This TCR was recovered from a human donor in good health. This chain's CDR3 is CASSQTGARGGEQYF. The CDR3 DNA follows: TGCGCCAGCAGCCAAACAGGCGCCCGAGGGGGTGAGCAGTACTTC.